This T cell receptor (beta chain) was identified during a study of T cells after yellow fever vaccination. Overall study context: Any fraction with a low cell number was prepared using SMART-Seq v4 Ultra Low Input. Whole-study findings and limits: FACS-sorted repertoires might harbor abundant contaminating clonotypes from the bulk population. Primary-vaccination clones mostly resurfaced post-booster (96% CD4, more than 80% CD8).

This clonotype was counted between two and nine times. The antigen is undetermined. CDR3 length equals 11 residues. With 1 base removed from V and 10 bases from J, the gap between germline ends came to 6 bases. CDR1 is MNHNS, CDR2 SASEGT, per germline. 5'RACE template switching generated TCR cDNA, adding a universal primer site and UMIs. A single record per CDR3 protein comes from TCRdb applying MiXCR to the 5' RACE reads. The table has 450,000 to 550,000 distinct CDR3 sequences, 21% seen once. This clonotype was sampled from a man between 18 and 29 years old who received the YFV17D yellow fever vaccine. The sample here was PBMCs, taken approximately 22 days after the first yellow fever vaccination. V gene TRBV6-1 combines with J gene TRBJ2-3; D gene uncertain. The CDR3: CASSEVGAQYF. The CDR3 region has the DNA TGTGCCAGCAGTGAAGTAGGAGCGCAGTATTTT.